Listed here are 21 T cell receptor beta chains from one sample, sequenced in a study of blood T cell repertoires in COVID-19. The table came from immunoSEQ multiplex PCR; TCRdb's copy has only in-frame clones and leaves some out. The sample includes around 130,000 clones, 88% of them seen just once. The material sequenced was peripheral blood. All receptors come from a human donor with COVID-19, enrolled during active disease. The donor label of this sample is uncertain.

Comment on this clone: The germline gene is not matched at one end of the junction; a read error may be the cause. The chain uses TRBV19 and TRBJ2-1; 8 nucleotides agree with TRBD2. The CDR3 extends over 13 amino acids. In germline, CDR1 is LNHDA, CDR2 SQIVND (reference sequence). CDR3 amino acids: CASSIAGFDEQFF. DNA of the CDR3: TGTGCCAGTAGCATAGCGGGGTTTGATGAGCAGTTCTTC.

The count of this clone is one. This chain joins TRBV4-1 and TRBJ1-6, with D possibly being TRBD1 (6 bases). Germline CDR1 reads MGHRA; CDR2 reads YSYEKL. The CDR3 is 15 amino acids. Trimming took 1 base from V and 9 from J, leaving 13 bases between them. This CDR3 reads CASSQVLQGTSPLHF. CDR3 DNA sequence: TGCGCCAGCAGCCAAGTGTTACAGGGTACTTCACCCCTCCACTTT.

The chain is built from TRBV10-3 and TRBJ2-3; 11 bases map to TRBD2. The CDR3 runs to 19 residues. Germline V gene lookup returns CDR1 ENHRY and CDR2 SYGVKD. The trim removed 0 bases at V and 2 bases at J, leaving 10 bases unmatched. CDR3 sequence: CAISESMAASGGITDTQYF. CDR3 DNA: TGTGCCATCAGTGAGTCTATGGCGGCTAGCGGGGGGATCACAGATACGCAGTATTTT.

J is TRBJ1-2 and V is TRBV19; TRBD1 matches 9 bases. The CDR3 contains 14 residues. V lost 8 bases and J lost 5; bases outside the gene matches: 9. CDR1 and CDR2 (germline): LNHDA, SQIVND (reference sequence). The CDR3 spells CASWDRETGYGYTF. Written as DNA, the CDR3 is TGTGCCAGTTGGGACAGGGAAACGGGGTATGGCTACACCTTC. The full variable domain, rest sourced from reference TRBV19 and TRBJ1-2, is DGGITQSPKYLFRKEGQNVTLSCEQNLNHDAMYWYRQDPGQGLRLIYYSQIVNDFQKGDIAEGYSVSREKKESFPLTVTSAQKNPTAFYLCASWDRETGYGYTFGSGTRLTVV.

The chain is built from TRBV28 and TRBJ1-2; 7 nucleotides line up with TRBD1. Looked up from germline, CDR1 is MDHEN and CDR2 is SYDVKM. The CDR3 contains 14 residues. Trimming at V came to 8 bases and at J to 3 bases, leaving 9 bases not matched to a gene. For the CDR3, the DNA is TGTGCCAGCGGCGGACAGGTTGTGGACTATGGCTACACCTTC. Translated: CASGGQVVDYGYTF.

The chain combines TRBV6-5 with TRBJ2-2, with D possibly being TRBD2 (6 bases). The CDR3 runs 15 residues. Germline CDR1 is MNHEY and CDR2 is SVGAGI. The V end was cut by 5 bases, the J end by 5 bases, with 15 bases between. In nucleotides, the CDR3 is TGTGCCAGCAGTCGGGACTCCCCGGGAACCGGGGAGCTGTTTTTT. Its protein is CASSRDSPGTGELFF.

V is TRBV5-5 and J is TRBJ2-3, with D possibly matching TRBD2 (6 bases). The V end lost 2 bases, the J end lost 0 bases, and 10 bases lay between the germline ends. This CDR3 is built from 15 residues. Germline CDR1 and CDR2: SGHKS and YYEKEE (reference sequence). As DNA, the CDR3 is TGTGCCAGCAGCTTTATAGCGGCTAGCACAGATACGCAGTATTTT. It translates to CASSFIAASTDTQYF.

V usage is TRBV6-5 and J usage is TRBJ2-1; possible D gene TRBD1, 5 bases. There are 15 residues in the CDR3. Germline CDR1 reads MNHEY; CDR2 reads SVGAGI. Deletions cut 2 bases from V and 4 bases from J, with 12 bases between. The CDR3 nucleotides are TGTGCCAGCAGTTACAGGGGAATTTCTTACAATGAGCAGTTCTTC. Amino acids: CASSYRGISYNEQFF.

V is TRBV2 and J is TRBJ2-3; a weak D match, TRBD2 (6 bases). The CDR3 length is 16 residues. Germline CDR1 SNHLY, CDR2 FYNNEI. The V end lost 2 bases, the J end lost 1 base, and 13 bases lay between the germline ends. The CDR3 nucleotides read TGTGCCAGCAGTGAAATGCCCTCGGGGGGCACAGATACGCAGTATTTT. Translating gives CASSEMPSGGTDTQYF.

The rearrangement links TRBV6-5 to TRBJ2-7; TRBD2 matches at 7 bases. Looked up from germline, CDR1 is MNHEY and CDR2 is SVGAGI. V was pared by 0 bases and J by 2 bases, with 7 bases of the junction left unmatched. This CDR3 spans 16 amino acids. In DNA, the CDR3 is TGTGCCAGCAGTTACTCGAACCCTAGCGGAACCTACGAGCAGTACTTC. It yields the protein CASSYSNPSGTYEQYF.

This rearrangement joins TRBV30 to TRBJ1-1; no definite D call. The CDR3 loop spans 14 amino acids. Germline assignment: CDR1 GTSNPN and CDR2 SVGIG (reference sequence). V dropped 0 bases and J dropped 0 bases, with 8 bases sitting between them. The DNA for the CDR3 is TGTGCCTGGAGTGTACAACAGATGAACACTGAAGCTTTCTTT. Amino acid sequence: CAWSVQQMNTEAFF.

The rearrangement links TRBV28 to TRBJ1-2; TRBD1 matches at 10 bases. V was pared by 8 bases and J by 6 bases, with 6 bases of the junction left unmatched. The germline CDR1 and CDR2 sequences are MDHEN and SYDVKM. The CDR3 length is 13 residues. The CDR3: CASRTGGVDGYTF. CDR3 nucleotides: TGTGCCAGCCGGACAGGGGGTGTGGATGGCTACACCTTC.

V and J are TRBV6-1 and TRBJ2-7, with D uncertain. V gave up 1 base and J gave up 2 bases, with 12 bases separating them. CDR3 length equals 15 residues. Germline V CDR1 and CDR2: MNHNS, SASEGT. Written as DNA, the CDR3 is TGTGCCAGCAGTGAAGAGGCAGGTTCGGCCTACGAGCAGTACTTC. Amino acids: CASSEEAGSAYEQYF.

The chain links TRBV6-1 to TRBJ1-5; the D is unclear. Germline V gene data show CDR1 as MNHNS and CDR2 as SASEGT. V was cut by 4 bases and J by 7 bases, with 20 bases left in between. CDR3 size: 16 residues. CDR3 region: CASSAYRSVGGQPQHF. The CDR3 DNA reads TGTGCCAGCAGTGCCTACCGTTCGGTGGGCGGGCAGCCCCAGCATTTT.

The genes are TRBV5-1 and TRBJ1-1, with TRBD1 matching 11 bases. V dropped 4 bases and J dropped 11; count of bases not matched to a gene: 4. In germline, CDR1 is SGHRS, CDR2 YFSETQ. This CDR3 region has 12 residues. The CDR3 reads CASSRDRGFAFF. The CDR3 nucleotides are TGCGCCAGCAGCAGGGACAGGGGGTTTGCTTTCTTT. The whole variable domain, filled in from reference TRBV5-1 and TRBJ1-1, reads KAGVTQTPRYLIKTRGQQVTLSCSPISGHRSVSWYQQTPGQGLQFLFEYFSETQRNKGNFPGRFSGRQFSNSRSEMNVSTLELGDSALYLCASSRDRGFAFFGQGTRLTVV.

The chain recombines TRBV3-1 (or the pseudogene TRBV3-2) with TRBJ1-1; D unresolved. V lost 0 bases and J lost 6, with 11 bases in between. Looked up from germline, CDR1 is LGHDT and CDR2 is YNNKEL (reference sequence). The CDR3 loop spans 14 amino acids. The CDR3 coding sequence is TGTGCCAGCAGCCAAGATGGGGAGGGTTCTGAAGCTTTCTTT. This sequence encodes CASSQDGEGSEAFF.

The chain combines TRBV27 with TRBJ2-3, with 11 bases fitting TRBD2. Germline loops: CDR1 MNHEY, CDR2 SMNVEV (reference sequence). The CDR3 spans 15 residues. J gave up 0 bases and V 8 bases, and 4 bases lay outside the gene matches. CDR3 region: CASRTSGPSTDTQYF. The DNA for the CDR3 is TGTGCCAGCCGGACTAGCGGGCCCAGCACAGATACGCAGTATTTT.

The rearrangement links TRBV6-1 to TRBJ2-1; D might be TRBD2 (7 bases). The CDR3 contains 15 residues. V was clipped by 2 bases and J by 6 bases, with 14 bases between them. In germline, CDR1 is MNHNS, CDR2 SASEGT. CDR3 coding DNA: TGTGCCAGCAGTGAAAGTTGGGCGGGGGCCAATGAGCAGTTCTTC. This codes for CASSESWAGANEQFF.

The chain joins TRBV10-3 to TRBJ2-3; 13 nucleotides line up with TRBD2. Germline loops: CDR1 ENHRY, CDR2 SYGVKD. The CDR3 sequence is 19 residues long. Losses at the gene ends were 5 bases for V and 3 bases for J; bases not matched to a gene: 14. The CDR3 is CAISTRLAGGNDGTDTQYF. In DNA, the CDR3 is TGTGCCATCAGTACTAGACTAGCGGGAGGTAACGACGGGACAGATACGCAGTATTTT.

This clone came up a few times. V gene TRBV5-6 combines with J gene TRBJ1-3; 7 bases align to TRBD1. Trimming removed 3 bases from V and 1 base from J; junction bases left unmatched: 4. In germline, CDR1 is SGHDT, CDR2 YYEEEE. This CDR3 contains 15 residues. In nucleotides, the CDR3 is TGTGCCAGCAGCTCCCCGACAGGGTCTGGAAACACCATATATTTT. This encodes CASSSPTGSGNTIYF.

The chain uses TRBV5-1 and TRBJ2-2; possible D gene TRBD1, 5 bases. Germline CDR1 reads SGHRS; CDR2 reads YFSETQ. V gave up 2 bases and J gave up 0 bases, with 11 bases separating them. The CDR3 contains 16 residues. As DNA, the CDR3 is TGCGCCAGCAGCTTAAGGACAACCTCGAACACCGGGGAGCTGTTTTTT. Translation gives CASSLRTTSNTGELFF.